This is a list of T cell receptor beta chains from one sample in a study of memory CD4+ T cells and cytomegalovirus serostatus. Sequenced by immunoSEQ multiplex PCR; TCRdb stores in-frame clones only, minus some. The sample lists around 62,000 clones, approximately 80% occurring once. Sequencing was done on a sample of memory CD4+ T cells from blood. These receptors originate from an adult in good health and CMV-seropositive. The CDR3 runs from the conserved cysteine through the conserved F or W. The D gene is left open where the match is weak. Clone size is given for some rows only: seen once, a few or many times, or a class if the clone is expanded.

J gene: TRBJ1-3
V gene: TRBV4-1
D gene: TRBD1
clone size: .
CDR3 DNA: TGCGCCAGCAGCCAACAACAGACAGGGGGCTACTCTGGAAACACCATATATTTT
CDR3 protein: CASSQQQTGGYSGNTIYF

J gene: TRBJ2-2
V gene: TRBV28
D gene: .
clone size: .
CDR3 DNA: TGTGCCAGCAGGGGGGGAGCGAACACCGGGGAGCTGTTTTTT
CDR3 protein: CASRGGANTGELFF

J gene: TRBJ2-1
V gene: TRBV4-2
D gene: .
clone size: .
CDR3 DNA: TGTGCCAGCAGCCAAGTTGTCGCAGGGGAAGTCGATGAGCAGTTCTTC
CDR3 protein: CASSQVVAGEVDEQFF

J gene: TRBJ2-5
V gene: TRBV5-6
D gene: TRBD2
clone size: .
CDR3 DNA: TGTGCCAGCAGCTTTTACCTAGCGGGGACCCAAGAGACCCAGTACTTC
CDR3 protein: CASSFYLAGTQETQYF

J gene: TRBJ1-2
V gene: TRBV30
D gene: .
clone size: once
CDR3 DNA: TGTGCCTGGAGTCCCTTCGGGAGGTATGGCTACACCTTC
CDR3 protein: CAWSPFGRYGYTF

J gene: TRBJ1-2
V gene: TRBV29-1
D gene: .
clone size: .
CDR3 DNA: TGCAGCGTTTGGGCATATGATTATGGCTACACCTTC
CDR3 protein: CSVWAYDYGYTF

J gene: TRBJ2-1
V gene: TRBV7-3
D gene: TRBD1
clone size: .
CDR3 DNA: TGTGCCAGCAGCCCATCTGCGGCGGGACAGGGATATGAGCAGTTCTTC
CDR3 protein: CASSPSAAGQGYEQFF

J gene: TRBJ1-1
V gene: TRBV2
D gene: TRBD1
clone size: .
CDR3 DNA: TGTGCCAGCACCGGGACAGAAAAGAACACTGAAGCTTTCTTT
CDR3 protein: CASTGTEKNTEAFF

J gene: TRBJ2-3
V gene: TRBV28
D gene: .
clone size: .
CDR3 DNA: TGTGCCACCACGCTAGCGTCGACAGATACGCAGTATTTT
CDR3 protein: CATTLASTDTQYF

J gene: TRBJ2-3
V gene: TRBV11-2
D gene: TRBD2
clone size: .
CDR3 DNA: TGTGCCAGCAGCTTTTATGCGGGAGGGGGAGGCACAGATACGCAGTATTTT
CDR3 protein: CASSFYAGGGGTDTQYF

J gene: TRBJ2-4
V gene: TRBV18
D gene: TRBD2
clone size: .
CDR3 DNA: TGTGCCAGCTCACCAGCGGGAGGCTTAGCCAAAAACATTCAGTACTTC
CDR3 protein: CASSPAGGLAKNIQYF

J gene: TRBJ2-2
V gene: TRBV7-2
D gene: TRBD1
clone size: .
CDR3 DNA: TGTGCCAGCAGCTTAGTTGGGACAGGGAGGACCGGGGAGCTGTTTTTT
CDR3 protein: CASSLVGTGRTGELFF

J gene: TRBJ1-2
V gene: TRBV11-2
D gene: .
clone size: .
CDR3 DNA: TGTGCCAGCAGCCTCCTCCCTGCGGGGGGAGGCTACACCTTC
CDR3 protein: CASSLLPAGGGYTF

J gene: TRBJ2-1
V gene: TRBV5-4
D gene: .
clone size: once
CDR3 DNA: TGTGCCAGCAGCTTTGGGGACTTCTCTTACAATGAGCAGTTCTTC
CDR3 protein: CASSFGDFSYNEQFF

J gene: TRBJ1-5
V gene: TRBV7-2
D gene: .
clone size: .
CDR3 DNA: TGTGCCAGCAGCCCCCTCAGGCAGAGAGAAAATCAGCCCCAGCATTTT
CDR3 protein: CASSPLRQRENQPQHF

J gene: TRBJ1-2
V gene: TRBV4-1
D gene: .
clone size: .
CDR3 DNA: TGCGCCAGCAGCCCCACAGTCCGGACAGCCGAGAGTGGCTACACCTTC
CDR3 protein: CASSPTVRTAESGYTF

J gene: TRBJ2-5
V gene: TRBV19
D gene: .
clone size: .
CDR3 DNA: TGTGCCAGTAGTATAGAGGACAGCCAAGAGACCCAGTACTTC
CDR3 protein: CASSIEDSQETQYF

J gene: TRBJ2-3
V gene: TRBV9
D gene: TRBD2
clone size: .
CDR3 DNA: TGTGCCAGCAGCGTCCGCGGGGGGGATATCACAGATACGCAGTATTTT
CDR3 protein: CASSVRGGDITDTQYF

J gene: TRBJ2-3
V gene: TRBV5-4
D gene: .
clone size: .
CDR3 DNA: TGTGCCAGCAGCTTGGATCTGGGTCCGAGGGGGGATACGCAGTATTTT
CDR3 protein: CASSLDLGPRGDTQYF

J gene: TRBJ1-4
V gene: TRBV7-2
D gene: TRBD1
clone size: .
CDR3 DNA: TGTGCCAGCAGCTTATCTCCTGACAGGGGCAGCGAAAAACTGTTTTTT
CDR3 protein: CASSLSPDRGSEKLFF

J gene: TRBJ1-2
V gene: TRBV5-1
D gene: .
clone size: .
CDR3 DNA: TGCGCCAGCAGCCCGGCGGGGACCCAGTATGGCTACACCTTC
CDR3 protein: CASSPAGTQYGYTF

J gene: TRBJ1-3
V gene: TRBV30
D gene: TRBD1
clone size: .
CDR3 DNA: TGTGCCCGGGGACAGTTCGGAAACACCATATATTTT
CDR3 protein: CARGQFGNTIYF

J gene: TRBJ2-2
V gene: TRBV27
D gene: TRBD1
clone size: .
CDR3 DNA: TGTGCCAGCAGCCAACGGGACAGCACCGGGGAGCTGTTTTTT
CDR3 protein: CASSQRDSTGELFF

J gene: TRBJ1-2
V gene: TRBV5-4
D gene: .
clone size: few
CDR3 DNA: TGTGCCAGCAGCTCGGACGGTTATGGCTACACCTTC
CDR3 protein: CASSSDGYGYTF

J gene: TRBJ2-5
V gene: TRBV4-1
D gene: TRBD1
clone size: .
CDR3 DNA: TGCGCCAGCAGCCAAATGGTGACAGGGGGCAGCGGAGAGACCCAGTACTTC
CDR3 protein: CASSQMVTGGSGETQYF

J gene: TRBJ1-5
V gene: TRBV19
D gene: .
clone size: .
CDR3 DNA: TGTGCCAGAAGGAGGGAGTGCAATCAGCCCCAGCATTTT
CDR3 protein: CARRRECNQPQHF

J gene: TRBJ2-7
V gene: TRBV6-1
D gene: .
clone size: .
CDR3 DNA: TGTGCCAGCAGTGAAGTGCTAGGACGGGACTACGAGCAGTACTTC
CDR3 protein: CASSEVLGRDYEQYF

J gene: TRBJ2-7
V gene: TRBV11-2
D gene: TRBD2
clone size: few
CDR3 DNA: TGTGCCAGCAGCTTAGAGTTCGGGGGGAGCTACGAGCAGTACTTC
CDR3 protein: CASSLEFGGSYEQYF

J gene: TRBJ1-1
V gene: TRBV14
D gene: TRBD1
clone size: .
CDR3 DNA: TGTGCCAGCAGCCGCTACAGGGGGAACACTGAAGCTTTCTTT
CDR3 protein: CASSRYRGNTEAFF

J gene: TRBJ1-5
V gene: TRBV19
D gene: .
clone size: .
CDR3 DNA: TGTGCCAGTAGTATAGACAGTCCCTCGGGCAATCAGCCCCAGCATTTT
CDR3 protein: CASSIDSPSGNQPQHF

J gene: TRBJ2-7
V gene: TRBV6-1
D gene: TRBD1
clone size: .
CDR3 DNA: TGTGCCAGCAGCGGGGGACAGGGCAAATACTACGAGCAGTACTTC
CDR3 protein: CASSGGQGKYYEQYF

J gene: TRBJ2-1
V gene: TRBV6-1
D gene: TRBD2
clone size: .
CDR3 DNA: TGTGCCAGCAGCTGGACTAGCGGGACCAATGAGCAGTTCTTC
CDR3 protein: CASSWTSGTNEQFF

J gene: TRBJ2-3
V gene: TRBV29-1
D gene: .
clone size: .
CDR3 DNA: TGCAGCGTTGGACAGGGAGGAGATACGCAGTATTTT
CDR3 protein: CSVGQGGDTQYF

J gene: TRBJ2-5
V gene: TRBV7-6
D gene: TRBD1
clone size: few
CDR3 DNA: TGTGCCAGCAGCCAGACAGGGTTCGAGCAAGAGACCCAGTACTTC
CDR3 protein: CASSQTGFEQETQYF

J gene: TRBJ2-2
V gene: TRBV10-3
D gene: TRBD2
clone size: .
CDR3 DNA: TGTGCCATCAGTGATCCCTCGGTTGGGGGGGGCACCGGGGAGCTGTTTTTT
CDR3 protein: CAISDPSVGGGTGELFF

J gene: TRBJ1-2
V gene: TRBV25-1
D gene: TRBD1
clone size: few
CDR3 DNA: TGTGCCAGCAGTCGACAGGGTCTTGGCTATGGCTACACCTTC
CDR3 protein: CASSRQGLGYGYTF

J gene: TRBJ2-5
V gene: TRBV7-9
D gene: .
clone size: .
CDR3 DNA: TGTGCCAGCAGTCTAGGACTTCTCCAAGAGACCCAGTACTTC
CDR3 protein: CASSLGLLQETQYF

J gene: TRBJ1-1
V gene: TRBV6-1
D gene: .
clone size: .
CDR3 DNA: TGTGCCAGCAGTGTTGAGGTGAACACTGAAGCTTTCTTT
CDR3 protein: CASSVEVNTEAFF